This entry features one T cell receptor (beta chain) sequence. The data were taken from a study of technical replicates of blood from a few donors. This CDR3 has 14 residues. In germline, CDR1 is SGDLS, CDR2 YYNGEE. V dropped 4 bases and J dropped 0 bases, with 11 bases sitting between them. TCRdb keeps only in-frame clones here, not all; method: immunoSEQ multiplex PCR. The sample holds fewer than 85,000 clones, 85% to 95% seen once. Specimen: T cells isolated from PBMCs. This receptor was taken from a human donor in good health. The chain employs TRBV9 and TRBJ2-7; D is uncertain. The CDR3 spells CASSPRLSSYEQYF. Written as DNA, the CDR3 is TGTGCCAGCAGCCCCCGACTGAGCTCCTACGAGCAGTACTTC.